This TCR beta chain was identified in a study of cytomegalovirus exposure and HLA in healthy donors. 60 Vbeta and 13 Jbeta primers were used in PCR. Assay used: immunoSEQ multiplex PCR; TCRdb lists only in-frame clones, some missing. The sample consists of a few hundred thousand clones, approximately 84% of them appearing once. Concerning this clone: Its antigen remains unidentified.

Notes on the study in general: DRB1 showed the most TCR associations and HLA-C the fewest in a later analysis, as rates varied by HLA locus. What a later analysis showed was that several of the most significant clusters appeared linked to common viral pathogens. Later genetic work tied a missense DCLRE1C variant to beta-chain V and J trimming.

Trimming removed 7 bases at V and 2 bases at J, with 17 bases between. Per the germline V gene, CDR1 is MNHEY and CDR2 is SVGAGI. This CDR3 has 15 residues. V usage is TRBV6-5 and J usage is TRBJ1-2; no definite D call. This clonotype originated in a woman between 40 and 50 years old in good health and CMV-seronegative. Input material: PBMCs. This chain's CDR3 is CASTMLGAENYGYTF. The CDR3 nucleotides read TGTGCCAGCACTATGTTAGGAGCGGAGAACTATGGCTACACCTTC.